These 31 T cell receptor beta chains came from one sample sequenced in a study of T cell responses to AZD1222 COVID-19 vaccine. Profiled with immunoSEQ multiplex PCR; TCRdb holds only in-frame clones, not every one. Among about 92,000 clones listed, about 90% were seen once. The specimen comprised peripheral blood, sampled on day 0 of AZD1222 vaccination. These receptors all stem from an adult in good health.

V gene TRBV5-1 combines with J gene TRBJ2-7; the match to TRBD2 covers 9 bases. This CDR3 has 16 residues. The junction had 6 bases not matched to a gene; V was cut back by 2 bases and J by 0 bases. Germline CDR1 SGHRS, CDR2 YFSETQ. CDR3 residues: CASSFGAGGGSYEQYF. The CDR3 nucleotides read TGCGCCAGCAGCTTCGGAGCGGGGGGTGGCTCCTACGAGCAGTACTTC.

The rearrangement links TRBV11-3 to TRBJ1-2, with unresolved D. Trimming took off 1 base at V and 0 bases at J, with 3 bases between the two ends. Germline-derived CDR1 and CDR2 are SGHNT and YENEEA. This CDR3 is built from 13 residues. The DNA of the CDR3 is TGTGCCAGCAGCTTAGGTGCTAACTATGGCTACACCTTC. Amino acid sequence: CASSLGANYGYTF.

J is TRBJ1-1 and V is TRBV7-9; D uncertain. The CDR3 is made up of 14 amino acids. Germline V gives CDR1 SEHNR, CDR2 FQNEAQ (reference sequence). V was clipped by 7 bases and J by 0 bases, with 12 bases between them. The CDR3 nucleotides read TGTGCCAGCACTCCCTTCGAAATGAACACTGAAGCTTTCTTT. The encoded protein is CASTPFEMNTEAFF. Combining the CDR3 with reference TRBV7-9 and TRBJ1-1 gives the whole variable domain DTGVSQNPRHKITKRGQNVTFRCDPISEHNRLYWYRQTLGQGPEFLTYFQNEAQLEKSRLLSDRFSAERPKGSFSTLEIQRTEQGDSAMYLCASTPFEMNTEAFFGQGTRLTVV.

The CDR3 DNA is TGTGCCAGCAGCTTATACGGGGGGGCTCGAGAGACCCAGTACTTC. This sequence encodes CASSLYGGARETQYF. The V gene is TRBV7-3, the J gene TRBJ2-5; 8 bases are shared with TRBD2. Germline V lookup: CDR1 SGHTA, CDR2 FQGTGA. The V and J ends lost 2 bases and 4 bases, in that order; junction bases with no gene match: 6. The CDR3 contains 15 residues.

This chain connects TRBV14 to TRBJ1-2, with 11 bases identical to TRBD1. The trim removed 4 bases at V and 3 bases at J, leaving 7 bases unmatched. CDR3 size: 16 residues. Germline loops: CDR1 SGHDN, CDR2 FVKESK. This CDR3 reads CASSPGQGAGHYGYTF. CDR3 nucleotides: TGTGCCAGCAGCCCTGGACAGGGGGCGGGGCACTATGGCTACACCTTC. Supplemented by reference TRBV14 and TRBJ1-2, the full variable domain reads EAGVTQFPSHSVIEKGQTVTLRCDPISGHDNLYWYRRVMGKEIKFLLHFVKESKQDESGMPNNRFLAERTGGTYSTLKVQPAELEDSGVYFCASSPGQGAGHYGYTFGSGTRLTVV.

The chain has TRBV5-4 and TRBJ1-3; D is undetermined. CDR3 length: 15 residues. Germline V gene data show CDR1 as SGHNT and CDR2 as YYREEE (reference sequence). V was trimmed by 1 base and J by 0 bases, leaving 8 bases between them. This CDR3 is CASSLHANSGNTIYF. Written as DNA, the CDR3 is TGTGCCAGCAGCTTGCACGCAAACTCTGGAAACACCATATATTTT.

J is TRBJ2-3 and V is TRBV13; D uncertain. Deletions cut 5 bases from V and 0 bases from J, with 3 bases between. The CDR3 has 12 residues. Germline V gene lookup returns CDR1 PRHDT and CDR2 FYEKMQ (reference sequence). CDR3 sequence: CASSRSTDTQYF. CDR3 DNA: TGTGCCAGCAGCAGAAGCACAGATACGCAGTATTTT.

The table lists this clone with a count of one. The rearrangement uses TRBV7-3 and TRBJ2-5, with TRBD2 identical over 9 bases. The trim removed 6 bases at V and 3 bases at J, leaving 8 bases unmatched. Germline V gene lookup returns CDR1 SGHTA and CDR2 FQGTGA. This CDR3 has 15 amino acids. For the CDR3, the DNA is TGTGCCAGCAGACGGACTAGCGCTGGGGAAGAGACCCAGTACTTC. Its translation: CASRRTSAGEETQYF.

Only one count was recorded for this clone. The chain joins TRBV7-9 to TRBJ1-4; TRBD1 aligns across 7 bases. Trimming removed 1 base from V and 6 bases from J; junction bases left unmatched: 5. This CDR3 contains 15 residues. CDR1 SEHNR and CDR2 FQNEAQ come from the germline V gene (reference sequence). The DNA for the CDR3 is TGTGCCAGCAGCTTAGGGAGGGGGCTAGATGAAAAACTGTTTTTT. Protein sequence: CASSLGRGLDEKLFF. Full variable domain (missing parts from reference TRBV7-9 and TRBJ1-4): DTGVSQNPRHKITKRGQNVTFRCDPISEHNRLYWYRQTLGQGPEFLTYFQNEAQLEKSRLLSDRFSAERPKGSFSTLEIQRTEQGDSAMYLCASSLGRGLDEKLFFGSGTQLSVL.

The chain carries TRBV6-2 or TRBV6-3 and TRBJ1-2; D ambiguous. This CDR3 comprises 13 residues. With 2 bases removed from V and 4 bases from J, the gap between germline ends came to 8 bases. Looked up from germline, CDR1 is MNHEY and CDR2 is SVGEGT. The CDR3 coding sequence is TGTGCCAGCAGTTACCCCTCGCTCTATGGCTACACCTTC. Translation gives CASSYPSLYGYTF.

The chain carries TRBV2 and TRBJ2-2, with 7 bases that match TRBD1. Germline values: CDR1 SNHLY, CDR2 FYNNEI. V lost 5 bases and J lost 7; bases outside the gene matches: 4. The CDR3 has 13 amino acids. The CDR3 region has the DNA TGTGCCAGCAGTCGGGACAGTTACGGGGAGCTGTTTTTT. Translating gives CASSRDSYGELFF.

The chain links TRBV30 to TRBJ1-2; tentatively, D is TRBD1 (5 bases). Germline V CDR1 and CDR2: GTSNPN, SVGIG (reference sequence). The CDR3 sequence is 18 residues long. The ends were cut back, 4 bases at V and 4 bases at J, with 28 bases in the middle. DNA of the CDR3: TGTGCCTGGACGAATGGGCCCCACGGGGCCCCGTGTCGCTATGGCTACACCTTC. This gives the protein CAWTNGPHGAPCRYGYTF.

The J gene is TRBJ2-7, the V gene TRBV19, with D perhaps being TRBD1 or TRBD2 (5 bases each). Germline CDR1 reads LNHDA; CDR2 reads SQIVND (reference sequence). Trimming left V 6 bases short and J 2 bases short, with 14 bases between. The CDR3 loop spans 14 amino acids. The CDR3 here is CASRDRPGPYEQYF. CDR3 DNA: TGTGCCAGTAGAGATCGTCCGGGACCCTACGAGCAGTACTTC.

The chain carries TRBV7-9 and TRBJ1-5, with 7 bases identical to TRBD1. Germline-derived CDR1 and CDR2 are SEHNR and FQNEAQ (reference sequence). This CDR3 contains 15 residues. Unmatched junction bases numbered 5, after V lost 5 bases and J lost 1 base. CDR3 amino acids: CASSGGTASNQPQHF. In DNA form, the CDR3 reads TGTGCCAGCAGCGGGGGGACAGCAAGCAATCAGCCCCAGCATTTT.

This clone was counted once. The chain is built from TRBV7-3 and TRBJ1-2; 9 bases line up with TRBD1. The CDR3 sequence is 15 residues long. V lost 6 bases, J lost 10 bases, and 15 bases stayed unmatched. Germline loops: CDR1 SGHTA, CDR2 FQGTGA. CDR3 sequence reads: CASSLNSPGTGFYTF. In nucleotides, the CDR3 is TGTGCCAGCAGTCTTAATTCTCCCGGGACAGGGTTCTACACCTTC.

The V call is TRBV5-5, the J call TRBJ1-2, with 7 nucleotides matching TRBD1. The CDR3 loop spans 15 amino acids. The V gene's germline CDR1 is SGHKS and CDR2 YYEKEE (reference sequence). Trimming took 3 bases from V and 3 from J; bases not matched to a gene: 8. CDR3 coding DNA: TGTGCCAGCAGCTCCGCACAGGGGAGAGACTATGGCTACACCTTC. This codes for CASSSAQGRDYGYTF.

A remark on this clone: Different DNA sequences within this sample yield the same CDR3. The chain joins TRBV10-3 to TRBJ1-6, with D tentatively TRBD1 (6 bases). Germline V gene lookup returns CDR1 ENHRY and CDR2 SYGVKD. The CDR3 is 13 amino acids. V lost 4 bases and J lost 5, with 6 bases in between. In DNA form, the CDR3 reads TGTGCCATCAGTGGGGACAATAATTCACCCCTCCACTTT. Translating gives CAISGDNNSPLHF.

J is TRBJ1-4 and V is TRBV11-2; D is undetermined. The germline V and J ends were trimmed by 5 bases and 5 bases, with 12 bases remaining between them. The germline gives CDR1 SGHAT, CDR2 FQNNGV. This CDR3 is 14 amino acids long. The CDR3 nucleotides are TGTGCCAGCAGCCTCGGTTGGGTGAATGAAAAACTGTTTTTT. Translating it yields CASSLGWVNEKLFF.

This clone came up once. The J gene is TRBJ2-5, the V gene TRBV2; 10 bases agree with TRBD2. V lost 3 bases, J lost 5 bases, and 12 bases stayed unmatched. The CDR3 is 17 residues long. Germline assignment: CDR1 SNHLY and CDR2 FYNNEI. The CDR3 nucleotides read TGTGCCAGCAGTGAGGGGTCGCCTAGCGGGAGATCTGAGACCCAGTACTTC. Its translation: CASSEGSPSGRSETQYF.

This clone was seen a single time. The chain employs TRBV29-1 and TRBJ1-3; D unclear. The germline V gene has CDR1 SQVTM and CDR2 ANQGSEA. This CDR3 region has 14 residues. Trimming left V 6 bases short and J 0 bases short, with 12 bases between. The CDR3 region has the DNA TGCAGCGTATACGAGGGCCTCTCTGGAAACACCATATATTTT. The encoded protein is CSVYEGLSGNTIYF.

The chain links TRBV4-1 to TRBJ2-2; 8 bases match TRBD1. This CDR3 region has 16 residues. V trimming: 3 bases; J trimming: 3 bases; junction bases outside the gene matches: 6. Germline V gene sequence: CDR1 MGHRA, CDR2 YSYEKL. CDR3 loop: CASSHLGQGDTGELFF. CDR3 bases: TGCGCCAGCAGCCATTTAGGACAGGGCGACACCGGGGAGCTGTTTTTT.

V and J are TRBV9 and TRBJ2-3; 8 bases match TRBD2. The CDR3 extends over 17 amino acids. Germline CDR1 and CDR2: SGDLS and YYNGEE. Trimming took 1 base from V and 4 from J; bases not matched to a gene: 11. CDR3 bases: TGTGCCAGCAGCGTAAGGCCCCGGGAGGGGGTGGCAGATACGCAGTATTTT. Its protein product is CASSVRPREGVADTQYF.

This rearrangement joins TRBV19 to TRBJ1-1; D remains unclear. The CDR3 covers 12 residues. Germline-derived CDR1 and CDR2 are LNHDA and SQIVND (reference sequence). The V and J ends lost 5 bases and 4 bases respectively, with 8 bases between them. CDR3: CASSSRSTEAFF. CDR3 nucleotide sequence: TGTGCCAGTAGTTCCCGGAGCACTGAAGCTTTCTTT.

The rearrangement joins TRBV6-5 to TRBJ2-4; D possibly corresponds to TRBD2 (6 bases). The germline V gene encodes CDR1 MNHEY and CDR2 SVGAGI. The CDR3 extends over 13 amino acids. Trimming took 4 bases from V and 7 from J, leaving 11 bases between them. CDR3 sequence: CASSSGVGNIQYF. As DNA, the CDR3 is TGTGCCAGCAGTTCGGGGGTCGGGAACATTCAGTACTTC.

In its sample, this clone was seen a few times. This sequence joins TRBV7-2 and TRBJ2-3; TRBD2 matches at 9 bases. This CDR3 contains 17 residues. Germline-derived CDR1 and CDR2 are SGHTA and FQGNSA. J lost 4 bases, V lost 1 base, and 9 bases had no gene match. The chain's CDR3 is CASSLVFSGSGADTQYF. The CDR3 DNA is TGTGCCAGCAGCTTAGTCTTTAGCGGGAGCGGTGCAGATACGCAGTATTTT.

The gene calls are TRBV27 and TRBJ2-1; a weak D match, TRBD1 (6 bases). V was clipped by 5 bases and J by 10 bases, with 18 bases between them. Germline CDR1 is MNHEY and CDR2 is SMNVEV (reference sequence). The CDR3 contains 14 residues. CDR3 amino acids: CASSLRDTVREQFF. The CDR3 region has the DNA TGTGCCAGCAGTCTCCGGGACACGGTTAGGGAGCAGTTCTTC.

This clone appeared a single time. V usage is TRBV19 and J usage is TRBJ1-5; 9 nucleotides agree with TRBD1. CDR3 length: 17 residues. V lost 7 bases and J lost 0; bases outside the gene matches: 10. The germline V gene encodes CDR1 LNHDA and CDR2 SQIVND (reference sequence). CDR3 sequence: CASTPGQGFLSNQPQHF. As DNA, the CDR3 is TGTGCCAGTACCCCGGGACAGGGATTTCTTAGCAATCAGCCCCAGCATTTT.

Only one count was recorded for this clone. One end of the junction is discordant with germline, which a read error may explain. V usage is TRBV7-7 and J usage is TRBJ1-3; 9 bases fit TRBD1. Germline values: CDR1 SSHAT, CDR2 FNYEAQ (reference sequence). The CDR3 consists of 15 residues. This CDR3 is CASSLGQGPGNTIYF. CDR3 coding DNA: TGTGCTAGCAGCTTAGGACAGGGGCCTGGAAACACCATATATTTT.

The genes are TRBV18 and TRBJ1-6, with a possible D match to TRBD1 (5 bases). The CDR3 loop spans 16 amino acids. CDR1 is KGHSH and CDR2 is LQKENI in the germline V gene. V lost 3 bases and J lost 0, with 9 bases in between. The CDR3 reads CASSPGANSYNSPLHF. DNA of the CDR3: TGTGCCAGCTCACCTGGGGCAAACTCCTATAATTCACCCCTCCACTTT.

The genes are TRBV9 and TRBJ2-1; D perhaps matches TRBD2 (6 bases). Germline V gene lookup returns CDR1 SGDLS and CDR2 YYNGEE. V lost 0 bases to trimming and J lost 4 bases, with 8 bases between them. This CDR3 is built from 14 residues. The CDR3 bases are TGTGCCAGCAGCGTAGGGGGACTTTACAATGAGCAGTTCTTC. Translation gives CASSVGGLYNEQFF.

The CDR3 DNA reads TGTGCCAGCAGCCCTCCTAGCGGGGGGGCGATTGAGCAGTTCTTC. Residues: CASSPPSGGAIEQFF. The chain recombines TRBV7-3 with TRBJ2-1, with 12 positions matching TRBD2. After removal of 5 bases from V and 9 bases from J, the junction contained 8 bases not matched to a gene. Per germline, CDR1 SGHTA and CDR2 FQGTGA. CDR3 length: 15 residues.